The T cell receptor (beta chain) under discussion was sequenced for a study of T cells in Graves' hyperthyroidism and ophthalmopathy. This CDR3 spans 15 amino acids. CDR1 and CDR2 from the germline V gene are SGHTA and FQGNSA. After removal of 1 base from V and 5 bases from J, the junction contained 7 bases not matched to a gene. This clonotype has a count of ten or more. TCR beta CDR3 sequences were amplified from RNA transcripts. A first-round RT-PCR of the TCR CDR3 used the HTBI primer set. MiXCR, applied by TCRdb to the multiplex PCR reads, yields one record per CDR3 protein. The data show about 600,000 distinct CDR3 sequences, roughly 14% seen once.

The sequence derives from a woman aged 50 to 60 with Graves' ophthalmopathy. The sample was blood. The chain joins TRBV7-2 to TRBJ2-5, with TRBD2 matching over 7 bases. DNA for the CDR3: TGTGCCAGCAGCTTAGGACTAGCTCTCAAGGAGACCCAGTACTTC. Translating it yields CASSLGLALKETQYF.